These 12 T cell receptor beta chains were sequenced from one sample in a study of shared clonotypes between healthy human individuals. Profiling relied on immunoSEQ multiplex PCR, and the TCRdb table lists in-frame clones only, not all of them. The table includes about 2.1 million clones, roughly 95% detected once. Naive-designated CD8 cells lacked CD45RO, were positively enriched for CCR7, and omitted terminally differentiated effector memory CD45RA+ cells. The sequenced sample was naive CD8+ T cells from PBMCs. The receptors originated from a man aged 18 to 35 in good health. Some clones in this sample may be carry-over from other donors' samples.

The V and J genes are TRBV15 and TRBJ1-5; weak D call: TRBD1 (5 bases). The CDR3 is 18 residues long. V was pared by 0 bases and J by 0 bases, with 15 bases between. The V gene's germline CDR1 is LNHNV and CDR2 YYDKDF (reference sequence). The CDR3 protein is CATSRDGGWDYSNQPQHF. As DNA, the CDR3 is TGTGCCACCAGCAGAGATGGGGGTTGGGATTATAGCAATCAGCCCCAGCATTTT. Looking up the rest from reference TRBV15 and TRBJ1-5 gives the full variable domain: DAMVIQNPRYQVTQFGKPVTLSCSQTLNHNVMYWYQQKSSQAPKLLFHYYDKDFNNEADTPDNFQSRRPNTSFCFLDIRSPGLGDTAMYLCATSRDGGWDYSNQPQHFGDGTRLSIL.

The rearrangement links TRBV4-1 to TRBJ2-1; 9 nucleotides agree with TRBD2. V lost 1 base to trimming and J lost 5 bases; unmatched junction nucleotides: 6. The CDR3 runs 16 residues. Germline V gene lookup returns CDR1 MGHRA and CDR2 YSYEKL. In nucleotides, the CDR3 is TGCGCCAGCAGCCAAGGCAGGCTAGCGGGAAACAATGAGCAGTTCTTC. Protein sequence: CASSQGRLAGNNEQFF.

On this clone itself: This CDR3 is also generated by other DNA sequences in the sample. The V call is TRBV9, the J call TRBJ1-1, with D hard to call. The germline gives CDR1 SGDLS, CDR2 YYNGEE. There are 15 residues in the CDR3. Between the trimmed V and J ends, which lost 0 bases and 0 bases, there was a span of 9 bases. CDR3: CASSVEGSMNTEAFF. The CDR3 DNA is TGTGCCAGCAGCGTAGAAGGGAGCATGAACACTGAAGCTTTCTTT.

The CDR3 nucleotides read TGCAGCGTCCAGGGGGTTAACTATGGCTACACCTTC. Protein sequence: CSVQGVNYGYTF. The chain recombines TRBV29-1 with TRBJ1-2; 7 bases are shared with TRBD1. This CDR3 has 12 residues. V lost 6 bases to trimming and J lost 1 base; unmatched junction nucleotides: 2. Germline V gene sequence: CDR1 SQVTM, CDR2 ANQGSEA.

This chain uses TRBV4-2 with TRBJ2-3, with D possibly matching TRBD1 (5 bases). The CDR3 is 15 residues long. In germline, CDR1 is LGHNA, CDR2 YNFKEQ. V lost 0 bases and J 2 bases, leaving 9 bases between the germline ends. This CDR3 is CASSQDQGTTDTQYF. The CDR3 DNA reads as TGTGCCAGCAGCCAAGATCAGGGTACCACAGATACGCAGTATTTT.

The rearrangement uses TRBV28 and TRBJ1-1; 12 bases line up with TRBD1. Germline V CDR1 and CDR2: MDHEN, SYDVKM. This CDR3 has 16 residues. The V segment lost 1 base and the J segment 7 bases; nucleotides outside the gene matches: 7. CDR3 sequence reads: CASSLYPGQGAIEAFF. CDR3 DNA: TGTGCCAGCAGTTTATACCCGGGACAGGGGGCGATTGAAGCTTTCTTT.

The chain has TRBV6-1 and TRBJ2-7; TRBD1 might be the D (5 bases). Trimming removed 4 bases from V and 0 bases from J, with 13 bases in between. Per germline, CDR1 MNHNS and CDR2 SASEGT. The CDR3 has 15 residues. The CDR3 sequence is CASSVSWTSSYEQYF. CDR3 in DNA: TGTGCCAGCAGTGTGTCGTGGACAAGCTCCTACGAGCAGTACTTC.

The chain combines TRBV15 with TRBJ2-7; D is unclear. CDR1 and CDR2 from the germline V gene are LNHNV and YYDKDF (reference sequence). Trimming cost V 3 bases and J 6 bases, with 9 bases left between them. CDR3 length: 12 amino acids. CDR3 loop: CATSRALGEQYF. CDR3 nucleotides: TGTGCCACCAGCAGGGCTCTCGGCGAGCAGTACTTC.

The chain combines TRBV7-9 with TRBJ1-1; 10 bases map to TRBD1. CDR3 size: 14 residues. The V and J ends lost 6 bases and 5 bases, in that order; junction bases with no gene match: 6. Germline-derived CDR1 and CDR2 are SEHNR and FQNEAQ (reference sequence). The CDR3 region is CASRTGGVETEAFF. The CDR3 region has the DNA TGTGCCAGCAGGACAGGGGGCGTCGAGACTGAAGCTTTCTTT.

This chain's CDR3 is CASSGNRNTEAFF. The CDR3 DNA is TGTGCCAGCAGCGGGAACCGGAACACTGAAGCTTTCTTT. The chain carries TRBV9 and TRBJ1-1; D call uncertain. CDR3 length: 13 amino acids. Germline values: CDR1 SGDLS, CDR2 YYNGEE. Trimming removed 3 bases from V and 1 base from J, with 7 bases in between.

J is TRBJ1-6 and V is TRBV2; 10 nucleotides align to TRBD1. The CDR3 is 15 amino acids. V was clipped by 4 bases and J by 5 bases; unmatched bases: 2. In germline, CDR1 is SNHLY, CDR2 FYNNEI. The CDR3 DNA sequence: TGTGCCAGCAGTGTGGGACAGGGGAATAATTCACCCCTCCACTTT. This encodes CASSVGQGNNSPLHF.

A word on this clone: This sample also contains other DNA sequences that code for the same CDR3. The J gene is TRBJ2-5, the V gene TRBV5-1; 10 bases are a match to TRBD1. Trimming at V came to 3 bases and at J to 2 bases, leaving 1 base not matched to a gene. Germline-derived CDR1 and CDR2 are SGHRS and YFSETQ. The CDR3 is 14 amino acids. The CDR3 region is CASSWGQGQETQYF. The CDR3 bases are TGCGCCAGCAGCTGGGGACAGGGGCAAGAGACCCAGTACTTC.